A selection of T cell receptor beta chains follows, all from one sample in a study of OX40 agonist ivuxolimab in advanced cancers. Assay: immunoSEQ multiplex PCR; the TCRdb copy retains only in-frame clones and omits some. The sample lists about 51,000 clones; 85% to 90% were seen once. The sample here was CD4+ or CD8+ T cells sorted from blood, taken in a trial of the OX40 agonist ivuxolimab. Source of these receptors: an adult with an advanced solid tumor such as melanoma, head and neck, liver or kidney cancer. The CDR3 runs from the conserved cysteine through the conserved F or W. D genes are given only for firm matches. Part of the rows lack a size; the others show once, few, many or a class for expanded clones.

d_call	v_call	clone_size	j_call	cdr3_nt	cdr3_aa
TRBD1	TRBV28	-	TRBJ2-5	TGTGCCAGCAGTCACCAGGACAGGGCGGTAGAGACCCAGTACTTC	CASSHQDRAVETQYF
-	TRBV2	-	TRBJ1-5	TGTGCCAGCAGTGAAAATAGCAATCAGCCCCAGCATTTT	CASSENSNQPQHF
-	TRBV28	-	TRBJ1-5	TGTGCCAGCAAACAGGTGAGCCAGCCCCAGCATTTT	CASKQVSQPQHF
-	TRBV6-5	-	TRBJ2-2	TGTGCCAGCAGTAGCAGGGCGTTCGACACCGGGGAGCTGTTTTTT	CASSSRAFDTGELFF
-	TRBV2	few	TRBJ1-5	TGTGCCAGCCGCCGAGGGGCTGGTCAGCCCCAGCATTTT	CASRRGAGQPQHF
TRBD1	TRBV10-3	-	TRBJ2-7	TGTGCCATCACGTTGTGGACAGGGGGTAGGTACGAGCAGTACTTC	CAITLWTGGRYEQYF
-	TRBV20-1	-	TRBJ2-5	TGCAGTGCTAGAGGGCAAGAGACCCAGTACTTC	CSARGQETQYF
TRBD2	TRBV5-4	-	TRBJ2-5	TGTGCCAGCAGGGGGGGTAGCGGGAGATCGGAGACCCAGTACTTC	CASRGGSGRSETQYF
-	TRBV6-1	-	TRBJ1-5	TGTGCCAGCAGTGAAGTGTTTAATCAGCCCCAGCATTTT	CASSEVFNQPQHF
-	TRBV7-2	-	TRBJ2-2	TGTGCCAGCAGCTTAGTTGCCTCTAAGGGGGAGCTGTTTTTT	CASSLVASKGELFF
-	TRBV15	once	TRBJ2-3	TGTGCCACCAGCAGAGATCCGGGGTCAGATACGCAGTATTTT	CATSRDPGSDTQYF
TRBD2	TRBV14	-	TRBJ2-1	TGTGCCAGCAGCCGAACTAGCGGAACCTACAATGAGCAGTTCTTC	CASSRTSGTYNEQFF
-	TRBV2	-	TRBJ2-3	TGTGCCAGCAAAAGGGTTAGGGGTAGCACAGATACGCAGTATTTT	CASKRVRGSTDTQYF
TRBD2	TRBV9	-	TRBJ2-7	TGTGCCAGCAGCGTAGGGCCTAGCGGGGGATACGAGCAGTACTTC	CASSVGPSGGYEQYF
-	TRBV28	-	TRBJ2-7	TGTGCCAGCAGTTTTAGCGCCCGACTGGACTACGAGCAGTACTTC	CASSFSARLDYEQYF
TRBD1	TRBV11-2	-	TRBJ2-7	TGTGCCAGCAGCTTACGACAGGGCTACGAGCAGTACTTC	CASSLRQGYEQYF
TRBD2	TRBV19	-	TRBJ2-7	TGTGCCAGTCAACTTAACGGGGGGTCCTCCTCCTACGAGCAGTACTTC	CASQLNGGSSSYEQYF
-	TRBV6-1	-	TRBJ1-4	TGTGCCAGCAAGACAGGAATTTGGGAAAAACTGTTTTTT	CASKTGIWEKLFF